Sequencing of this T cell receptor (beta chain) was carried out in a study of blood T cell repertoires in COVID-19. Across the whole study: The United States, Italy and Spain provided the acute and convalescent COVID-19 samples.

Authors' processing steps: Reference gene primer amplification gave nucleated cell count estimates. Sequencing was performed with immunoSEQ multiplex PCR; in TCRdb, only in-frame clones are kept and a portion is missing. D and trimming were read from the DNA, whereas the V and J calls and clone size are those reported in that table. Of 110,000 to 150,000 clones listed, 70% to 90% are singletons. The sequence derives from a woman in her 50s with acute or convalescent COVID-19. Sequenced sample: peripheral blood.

CDR3 DNA sequence: TGTGCCAGCAGCCCCCCTCATCCTTTCTTGCGGGGGGGCCTTCAAGAGACCCAGTACTTC. Translation: CASSPPHPFLRGGLQETQYF. The rearrangement links TRBV3-1 (or the pseudogene TRBV3-2) to TRBJ2-5, with 9 bases that match TRBD2. The CDR3 runs to 20 residues. V gave up 4 bases and J gave up 2 bases; unmatched junction bases: 20. Per the germline V gene, CDR1 is LGHDT and CDR2 is YNNKEL (reference sequence).